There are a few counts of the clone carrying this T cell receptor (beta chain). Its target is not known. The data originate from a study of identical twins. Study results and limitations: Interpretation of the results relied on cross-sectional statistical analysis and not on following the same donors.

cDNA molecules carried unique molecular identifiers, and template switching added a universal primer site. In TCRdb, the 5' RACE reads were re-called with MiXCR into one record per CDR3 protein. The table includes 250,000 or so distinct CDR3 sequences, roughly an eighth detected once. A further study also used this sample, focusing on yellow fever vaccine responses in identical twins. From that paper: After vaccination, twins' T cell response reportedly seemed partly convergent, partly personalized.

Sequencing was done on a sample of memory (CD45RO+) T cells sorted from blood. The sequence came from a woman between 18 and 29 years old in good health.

The chain's CDR3 is CASSYLTSGSREQYF. The DNA for the CDR3 is TGTGCCAGCAGCTATCTGACTAGCGGGAGTCGTGAGCAGTACTTC. The chain couples TRBV7-2 to TRBJ2-7, with TRBD2 identical over 12 bases. V was clipped by 4 bases and J by 7 bases; unmatched bases: 8. The CDR3 loop spans 15 amino acids. CDR1 and CDR2 (germline): SGHTA, FQGNSA.